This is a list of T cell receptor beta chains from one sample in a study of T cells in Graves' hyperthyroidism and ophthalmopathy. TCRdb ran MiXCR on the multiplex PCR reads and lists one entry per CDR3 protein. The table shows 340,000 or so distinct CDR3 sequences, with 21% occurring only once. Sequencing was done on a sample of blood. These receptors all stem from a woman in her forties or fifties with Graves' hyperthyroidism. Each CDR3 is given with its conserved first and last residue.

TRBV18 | CASSPVASQNTEAFF
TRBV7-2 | CASSSQGRYTHDTQYF
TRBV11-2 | CASSTRNQGIRSGANVLTF
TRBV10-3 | CAISPGQGAKAFF
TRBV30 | CAWGGWKQYF
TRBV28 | CASSQQGQGMDEQYF
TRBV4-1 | CASSQVLGPGANVLTF
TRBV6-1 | CASSKWSGELTYEQYF
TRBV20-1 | CSARDLGLRYNEQFF
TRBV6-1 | CASSERGKGQGMRSSEAFF
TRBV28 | CASKIGDGQPQHF
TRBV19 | CASSLTGNGYTF
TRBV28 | CASQGTGFWGYTF
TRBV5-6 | CASSLGPGDRMSYEQYF
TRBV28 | CASRASGDGTDTQYF
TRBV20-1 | CSAQRGTGSQEQYF
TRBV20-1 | CSVRRSGSGNNEQFF
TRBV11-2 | CASSLEGKGTFF
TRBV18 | CASSPRGSPLQETQYF
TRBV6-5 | CASSYQGGYTF
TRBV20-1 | CSAKGRINYGYTF
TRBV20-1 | CSAPRETQYF
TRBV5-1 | CASSLVQGARSTEAFF
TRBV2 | CASSHEPAGTGNYGYTF
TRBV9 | CASSVGEGGHGYTF
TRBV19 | CASSIEASGIAYEQFF
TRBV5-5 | CASSSQDNTEAFF